A single TCR beta chain is shown here with its context. Its antigen is undetermined. Amplification by 5'RACE using constant-segment primers produced TCR alpha and TCR beta cDNA libraries that carried sample barcodes and UMIs. MiXCR, run by TCRdb on the 5' RACE reads, gives a single entry per CDR3 protein. The sample yields some 48,000 distinct CDR3 sequences, 10% to 15% seen once. Germline-derived CDR1 and CDR2 are GTSNPN and SVGIG (reference sequence). This CDR3 region has 11 residues. V lost 5 bases and J lost 7, with 9 bases in between. The source of the sample is a study of T-cell memory formation after mild COVID-19. Study-wide findings and caveats: Later expanders leaned toward CD4+, whereas clones contracting from day 15 to 85 were balanced CD4/CD8. Cross-reactive memory seemingly joined, as some responding clones were found in pre-infection memory.

The clonotype originates from a man aged 18 to 35 who had mild COVID-19 (a few samples of this study predate the infection). Cell type and time point are not known. The chain links TRBV30 to TRBJ1-5; D is undetermined. The sequenced material came from PBMCs or a T cell subset sorted from them (not recorded which). DNA for the CDR3: TGTGCCTGGGGGGTTGGACAGCCCCAGCATTTT. Protein: CAWGVGQPQHF.